The clone carrying this T cell receptor beta chain was seen a few times. Germline V lookup: CDR1 DFQATT, CDR2 SNEGSKA (reference sequence). The V gene end was trimmed by 5 bases and the J gene end by 7 bases; junction bases not matched to a gene: 14. This CDR3 has 15 amino acids. The data originate from a study of spatial heterogeneity in lung cancer. MiXCR, run by TCRdb on the 5' RACE reads, gives a single entry per CDR3 protein. The table records tens of thousands of distinct CDR3 sequences, approximately 20% of them present only once. Time point indicated: sample taken at primary tumor resection. Sequencing covered unsorted whole RNA taken from tumor, nontumor lung or frozen PBMC. A total of approximately 75 untreated early-stage non-small cell lung cancer patients served as donors.

The chain joins TRBV20-1 to TRBJ2-7; TRBD2 matches 10 bases. This sequence originates from a male donor with early-stage non-small cell lung cancer. The source material was PBMCs, sampled at surgery. CDR3 loop: CSAPWRSGGADEQYF. CDR3 coding DNA: TGCAGTGCTCCATGGCGGAGCGGGGGGGCGGATGAGCAGTACTTC.